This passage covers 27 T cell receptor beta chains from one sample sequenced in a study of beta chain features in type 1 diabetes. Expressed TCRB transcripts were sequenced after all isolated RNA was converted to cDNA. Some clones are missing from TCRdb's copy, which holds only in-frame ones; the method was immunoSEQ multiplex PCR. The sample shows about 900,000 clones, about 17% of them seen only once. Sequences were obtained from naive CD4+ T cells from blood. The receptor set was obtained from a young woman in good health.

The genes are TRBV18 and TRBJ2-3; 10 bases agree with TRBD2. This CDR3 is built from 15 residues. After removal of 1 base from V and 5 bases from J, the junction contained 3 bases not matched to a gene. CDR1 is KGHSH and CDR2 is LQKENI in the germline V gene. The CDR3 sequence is CASSPLAGGGDTQYF. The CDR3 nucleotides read TGTGCCAGCTCACCACTAGCGGGAGGTGGAGATACGCAGTATTTT.

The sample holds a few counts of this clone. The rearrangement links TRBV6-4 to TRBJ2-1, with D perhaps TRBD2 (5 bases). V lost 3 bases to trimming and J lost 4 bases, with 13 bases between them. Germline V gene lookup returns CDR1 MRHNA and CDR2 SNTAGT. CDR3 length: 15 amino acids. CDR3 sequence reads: CASSEGGARYNEQFF. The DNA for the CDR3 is TGTGCCAGCAGTGAAGGAGGTGCCAGGTACAATGAGCAGTTCTTC.

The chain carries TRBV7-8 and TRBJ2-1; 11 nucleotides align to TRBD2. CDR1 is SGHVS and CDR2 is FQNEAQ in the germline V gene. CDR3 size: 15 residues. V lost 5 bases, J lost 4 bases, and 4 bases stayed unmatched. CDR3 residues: CASSLRLAGYNEQFF. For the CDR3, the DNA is TGTGCCAGCAGCCTTCGACTAGCGGGATACAATGAGCAGTTCTTC.

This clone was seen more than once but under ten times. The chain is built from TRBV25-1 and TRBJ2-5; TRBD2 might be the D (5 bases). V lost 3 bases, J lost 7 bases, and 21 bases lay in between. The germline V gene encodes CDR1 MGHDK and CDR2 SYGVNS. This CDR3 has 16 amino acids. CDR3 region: CASSELGSAYGGTQYF. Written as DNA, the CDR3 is TGTGCCAGCAGTGAGTTGGGGTCAGCTTATGGAGGGACCCAGTACTTC.

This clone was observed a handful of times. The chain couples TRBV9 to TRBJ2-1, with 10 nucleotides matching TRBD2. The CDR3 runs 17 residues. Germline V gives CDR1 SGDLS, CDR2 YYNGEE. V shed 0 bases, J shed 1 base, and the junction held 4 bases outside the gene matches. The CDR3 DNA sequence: TGTGCCAGCAGCGTAGCTCTAGCGGGAGTATCCTACAATGAGCAGTTCTTC. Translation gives CASSVALAGVSYNEQFF. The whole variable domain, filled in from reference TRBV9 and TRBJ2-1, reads DSGVTQTPKHLITATGQRVTLRCSPRSGDLSVYWYQQSLDQGLQFLIQYYNGEERAKGNILERFSAQQFPDLHSELNLSSLELGDSALYFCASSVALAGVSYNEQFFGPGTRLTVL.

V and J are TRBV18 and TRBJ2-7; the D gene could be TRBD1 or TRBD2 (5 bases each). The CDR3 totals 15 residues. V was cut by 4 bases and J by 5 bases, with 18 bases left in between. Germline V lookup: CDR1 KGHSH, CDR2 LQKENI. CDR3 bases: TGTGCCAGCTCACAAGTCGGGGCGGCTCGGAACGAGCAGTACTTC. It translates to CASSQVGAARNEQYF. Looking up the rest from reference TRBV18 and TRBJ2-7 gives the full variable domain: NAGVMQNPRHLVRRRGQEARLRCSPMKGHSHVYWYRQLPEEGLKFMVYLQKENIIDESGMPKERFSAEFPKEGPSILRIQQVVRGDSAAYFCASSQVGAARNEQYFGPGTRLTVT.

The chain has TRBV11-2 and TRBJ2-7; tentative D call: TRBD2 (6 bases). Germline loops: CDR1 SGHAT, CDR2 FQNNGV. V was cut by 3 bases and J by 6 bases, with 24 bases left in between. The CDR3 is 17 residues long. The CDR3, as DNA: TGTGCCAGCAGCTTCTACGGTTGGGTGGGAGGCCGTGGCGAGCAGTACTTC. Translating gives CASSFYGWVGGRGEQYF.

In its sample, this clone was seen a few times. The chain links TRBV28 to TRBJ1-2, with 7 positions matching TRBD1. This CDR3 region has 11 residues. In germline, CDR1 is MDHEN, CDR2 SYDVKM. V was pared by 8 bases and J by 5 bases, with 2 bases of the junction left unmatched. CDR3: CASLQGYGYTF. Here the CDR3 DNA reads TGTGCCAGCCTACAGGGGTATGGCTACACCTTC.

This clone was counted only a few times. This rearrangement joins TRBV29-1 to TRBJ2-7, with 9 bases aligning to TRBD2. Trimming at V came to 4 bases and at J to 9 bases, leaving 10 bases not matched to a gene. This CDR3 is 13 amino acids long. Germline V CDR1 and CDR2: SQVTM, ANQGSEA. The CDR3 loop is CSVVTAGGGRQYF. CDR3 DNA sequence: TGCAGCGTTGTAACAGCGGGAGGCGGTCGGCAGTACTTC.

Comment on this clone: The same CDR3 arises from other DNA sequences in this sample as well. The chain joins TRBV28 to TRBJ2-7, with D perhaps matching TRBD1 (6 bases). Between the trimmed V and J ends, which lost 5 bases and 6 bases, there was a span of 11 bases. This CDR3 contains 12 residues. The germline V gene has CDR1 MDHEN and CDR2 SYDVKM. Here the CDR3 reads CASSQQGGEQYF. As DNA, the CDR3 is TGTGCCAGCAGTCAACAGGGTGGCGAGCAGTACTTC. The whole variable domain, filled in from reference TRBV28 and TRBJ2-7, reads DVKVTQSSRYLVKRTGEKVFLECVQDMDHENMFWYRQDPGLGLRLIYFSYDVKMKEKGDIPEGYSVSREKKERFSLILESASTNQTSMYLCASSQQGGEQYFGPGTRLTVT.

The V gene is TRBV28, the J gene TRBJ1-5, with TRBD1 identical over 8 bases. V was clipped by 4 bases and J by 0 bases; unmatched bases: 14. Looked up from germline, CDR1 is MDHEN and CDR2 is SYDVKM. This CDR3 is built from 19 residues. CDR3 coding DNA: TGTGCCAGCAGTTCCCCTGCAGGGGGCGGCCGCGTTAGCAATCAGCCCCAGCATTTT. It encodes CASSSPAGGGRVSNQPQHF.

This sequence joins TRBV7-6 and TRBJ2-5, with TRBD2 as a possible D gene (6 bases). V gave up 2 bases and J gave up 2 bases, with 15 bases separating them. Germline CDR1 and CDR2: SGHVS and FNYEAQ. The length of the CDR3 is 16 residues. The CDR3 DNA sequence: TGTGCCAGCAGCTTAATTGGTGGGACTGGGCAAGAGACCCAGTACTTC. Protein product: CASSLIGGTGQETQYF.

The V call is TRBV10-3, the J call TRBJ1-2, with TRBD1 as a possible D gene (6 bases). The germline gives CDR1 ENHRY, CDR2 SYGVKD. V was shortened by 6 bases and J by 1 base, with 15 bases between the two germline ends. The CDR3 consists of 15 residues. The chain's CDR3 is CAISDTGQYNYGYTF. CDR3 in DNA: TGTGCCATCAGCGATACGGGACAATATAACTATGGCTACACCTTC.

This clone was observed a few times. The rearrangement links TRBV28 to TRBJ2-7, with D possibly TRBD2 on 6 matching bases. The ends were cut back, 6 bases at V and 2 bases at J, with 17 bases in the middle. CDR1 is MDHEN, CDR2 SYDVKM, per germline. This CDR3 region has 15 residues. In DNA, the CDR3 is TGTGCCAGCAGACAGCCCCTGGGGGGTACCTACGAGCAGTACTTC. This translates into CASRQPLGGTYEQYF.

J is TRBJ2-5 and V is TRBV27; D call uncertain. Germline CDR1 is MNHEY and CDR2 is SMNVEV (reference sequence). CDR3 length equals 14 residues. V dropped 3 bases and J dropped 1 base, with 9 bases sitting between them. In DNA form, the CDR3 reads TGTGCCAGCAGTTTTTTCTCGGGCCAAGAGACCCAGTACTTC. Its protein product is CASSFFSGQETQYF.

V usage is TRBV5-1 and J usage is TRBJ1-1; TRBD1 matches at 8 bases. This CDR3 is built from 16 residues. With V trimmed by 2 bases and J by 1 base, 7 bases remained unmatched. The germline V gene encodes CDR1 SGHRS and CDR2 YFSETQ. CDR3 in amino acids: CASSLPGGVGNTEAFF. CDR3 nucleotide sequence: TGCGCCAGCAGCTTACCAGGGGGCGTTGGGAACACTGAAGCTTTCTTT.

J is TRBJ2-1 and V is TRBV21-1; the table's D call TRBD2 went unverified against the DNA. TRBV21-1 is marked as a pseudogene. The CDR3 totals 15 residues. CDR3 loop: CASSTSGRLWNEQFF. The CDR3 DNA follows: TGTGCCAGCAGCACTAGCGGGAGGCTCTGGAATGAGCAGTTCTTC.

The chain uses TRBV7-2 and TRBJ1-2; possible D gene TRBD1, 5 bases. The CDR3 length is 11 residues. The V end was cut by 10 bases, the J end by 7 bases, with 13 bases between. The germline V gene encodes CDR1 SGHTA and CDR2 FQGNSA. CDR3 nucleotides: TGTGCCACCCGGGACGTTCTTGGCTACACCTTC. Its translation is CATRDVLGYTF.

CDR3 nucleotide sequence: TGTGCCAGCAGCCAAGCACGGGGGAGGTACAATGAGCAGTTCTTC. It encodes CASSQARGRYNEQFF. This chain uses TRBV7-9 with TRBJ2-1, with D perhaps matching TRBD2 (6 bases). CDR1 and CDR2 from the germline V gene are SEHNR and FQNEAQ (reference sequence). Trimming cost V 5 bases and J 4 bases, with 15 bases left between them. CDR3 length: 15 residues. Full variable domain (missing parts from reference TRBV7-9 and TRBJ2-1): DTGVSQNPRHKITKRGQNVTFRCDPISEHNRLYWYRQTLGQGPEFLTYFQNEAQLEKSRLLSDRFSAERPKGSFSTLEIQRTEQGDSAMYLCASSQARGRYNEQFFGPGTRLTVL.

CDR3 loop: CASSLLGSETQYF. In DNA, the CDR3 is TGTGCCAGCAGCTTGCTGGGGTCGGAGACCCAGTACTTC. The gene calls are TRBV5-4 and TRBJ2-5; D uncertain. Germline assignment: CDR1 SGHNT and CDR2 YYREEE (reference sequence). This CDR3 comprises 13 residues. The germline V and J ends were trimmed by 1 base and 5 bases, with 9 bases remaining between them.

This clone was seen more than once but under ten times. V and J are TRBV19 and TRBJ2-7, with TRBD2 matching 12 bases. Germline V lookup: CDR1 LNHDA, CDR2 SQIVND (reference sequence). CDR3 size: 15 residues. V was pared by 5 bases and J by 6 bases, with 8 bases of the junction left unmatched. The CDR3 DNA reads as TGTGCCAGTAGTCCGACTAGCGGGAGAAGTGGCGAGCAGTACTTC. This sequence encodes CASSPTSGRSGEQYF.

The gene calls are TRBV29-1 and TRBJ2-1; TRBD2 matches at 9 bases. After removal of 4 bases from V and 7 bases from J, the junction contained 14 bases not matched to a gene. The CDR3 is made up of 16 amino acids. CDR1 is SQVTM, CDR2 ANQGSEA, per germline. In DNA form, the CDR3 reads TGCAGCGTTGTTCGGGCTGGCGGGAGGGCCCTGAATGAGCAGTTCTTC. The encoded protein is CSVVRAGGRALNEQFF.

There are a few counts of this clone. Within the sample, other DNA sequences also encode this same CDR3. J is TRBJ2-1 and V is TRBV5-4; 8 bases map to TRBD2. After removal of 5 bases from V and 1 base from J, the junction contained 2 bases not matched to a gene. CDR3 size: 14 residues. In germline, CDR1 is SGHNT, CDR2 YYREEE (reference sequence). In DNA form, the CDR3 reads TGTGCCAGCAGGGCGGGAGGATCCTACAATGAGCAGTTCTTC. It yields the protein CASRAGGSYNEQFF.

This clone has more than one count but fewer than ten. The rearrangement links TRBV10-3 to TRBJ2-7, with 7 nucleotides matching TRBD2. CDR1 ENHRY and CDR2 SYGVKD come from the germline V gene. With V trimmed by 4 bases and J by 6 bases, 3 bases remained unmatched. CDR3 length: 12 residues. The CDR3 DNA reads TGTGCCATCAGTGTGACTAGCTCCGAGCAGTACTTC. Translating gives CAISVTSSEQYF.

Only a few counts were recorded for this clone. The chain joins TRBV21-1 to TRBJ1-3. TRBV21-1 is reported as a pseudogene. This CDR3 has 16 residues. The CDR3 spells CASSKGEAGSGNTIYF. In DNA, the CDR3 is TGTGCCAGCAGCAAAGGGGAGGCAGGCTCTGGAAACACCATATATTTT.

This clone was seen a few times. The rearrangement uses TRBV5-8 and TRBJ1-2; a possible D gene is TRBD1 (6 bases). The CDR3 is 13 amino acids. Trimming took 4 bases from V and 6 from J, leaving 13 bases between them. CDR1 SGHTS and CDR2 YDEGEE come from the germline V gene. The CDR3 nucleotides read TGTGCCAGCAGCCGTGGACAGCTTCATGGCTACACCTTC. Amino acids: CASSRGQLHGYTF.

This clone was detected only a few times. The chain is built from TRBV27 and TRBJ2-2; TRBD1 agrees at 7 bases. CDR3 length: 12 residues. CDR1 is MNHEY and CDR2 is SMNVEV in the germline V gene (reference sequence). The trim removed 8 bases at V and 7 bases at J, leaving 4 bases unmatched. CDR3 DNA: TGTGCCAGCGGAAGGACAGGCGGGGAGCTGTTTTTT. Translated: CASGRTGGELFF.